This entry describes one TCR beta chain. Its specificity is not known. The CDR3 covers 16 residues. V gave up 1 base and J gave up 10 bases; unmatched junction bases: 12. Germline V gene data show CDR1 as LGHNA and CDR2 as YNFKEQ. PCR employed 60 Vbeta and 13 Jbeta primers. Only in-frame clones appear in the TCRdb table, and some are missing; sequencing was by immunoSEQ multiplex PCR. The sample holds some 130,000 clones; around 86% are singletons and the top ten take 8.1%. This sample was included in a study of cytomegalovirus exposure and HLA in healthy donors. Study-level background: Counted in an early data release were 75 million to 85 million unique TCRs from HLA-typed donors. Whole-study results and caveats: Listed as cytomegalovirus-associated were 170 or so TCR beta chains. Indistinguishable V segments such as TRBV6-2 and TRBV6-3 were excluded. HLA alleles were associated with 16,000 or so TCR beta sequences in a later analysis at 0.05 false discovery rate.

The sample consisted of PBMCs. The V call is TRBV4-2, the J call TRBJ2-1; 8 bases are a match to TRBD2. The receptor was isolated from a woman aged 45 to 65 in good health and CMV-seropositive. The CDR3 DNA follows: TGTGCCAGCAGCCAAGTCGGAGCGGGAGACGCGAGGGAGCAGTTCTTC. This encodes CASSQVGAGDAREQFF.